This TCR beta chain was identified in a study of identical twins. The study, taken as a whole, reports: Cross-sectional statistics, not tracking of the same donors, supported the conclusions. High-abundance cord blood beta clonotypes had fewer insertions; memory repertoires showed none. Out-of-frame alpha sequences common to twins exhibited an excess of low generation probability.

All of the donors were Caucasians in good health. In TCRdb, the 5' RACE reads were re-called with MiXCR into one record per CDR3 protein. Among around 1.7 million distinct CDR3 sequences listed, about 30% were seen once. With regard to this clonotype: Its specificity is unknown.

The CDR3 sequence is 15 residues long. Germline V gives CDR1 SGHVS, CDR2 FQNEAQ. The V end was cut by 5 bases, the J end by 1 base, with 14 bases between. This receptor was obtained from a newborn girl in good health. V usage is TRBV7-8 and J usage is TRBJ1-1; a weak D match, TRBD1 (5 bases). Sequencing was performed on cord blood. CDR3 amino acids: CASSTTPRGNTEAFF. CDR3 coding DNA: TGTGCCAGCAGCACGACCCCGAGGGGGAACACTGAAGCTTTCTTT.